One sample yielded the 31 T cell receptor beta chains listed below, sequenced in a study of cytotoxic CD8 clonotypes in ibrutinib-treated CLL. Assay used: immunoSEQ multiplex PCR; TCRdb lists only in-frame clones, some missing. Of under 200,000 clones listed, approximately 77% are singletons. The sample here was PBMCs, taken after 12 months of ibrutinib treatment. The receptors derive from a human donor with chronic lymphocytic leukemia.

The chain couples TRBV5-4 to TRBJ1-2; D unresolved. The germline gives CDR1 SGHNT, CDR2 YYREEE (reference sequence). V gave up 1 base and J gave up 0 bases, with 7 bases separating them. The CDR3 has 14 amino acids. The CDR3 region is CASSLNGANYGYTF. The CDR3 nucleotides are TGTGCCAGCAGCTTGAACGGAGCTAACTATGGCTACACCTTC. The full variable domain, in which reference TRBV5-4 and TRBJ1-2 provide the parts outside the CDR3, is ETGVTQSPTHLIKTRGQQVTLRCSSQSGHNTVSWYQQALGQGPQFIFQYYREEENGRGNFPPRFSGLQFPNYSSELNVNALELDDSALYLCASSLNGANYGYTFGSGTRLTVV.

J is TRBJ2-3 and V is TRBV7-6, with TRBD2 identical over 8 bases. J lost 4 bases, V lost 0 bases, and 6 bases had no gene match. The CDR3 covers 16 residues. Germline values: CDR1 SGHVS, CDR2 FNYEAQ. The CDR3 protein is CASSLAAGERSDTQYF. In DNA, the CDR3 is TGTGCCAGCAGCTTAGCAGCGGGAGAGAGGTCAGATACGCAGTATTTT.

The gene calls are TRBV9 and TRBJ2-7, with 8 bases identical to TRBD1. The CDR3 has 16 amino acids. The trim removed 6 bases at V and 2 bases at J, leaving 13 bases unmatched. Looked up from germline, CDR1 is SGDLS and CDR2 is YYNGEE. CDR3 DNA sequence: TGTGCCAGCACGTTTGTGCGACAGGGGAGACCCTACGAGCAGTACTTC. Amino acid sequence: CASTFVRQGRPYEQYF.

The chain employs TRBV4-3 and TRBJ2-7; 9 nucleotides align to TRBD2. Unmatched junction bases numbered 10, after V lost 2 bases and J lost 5 bases. This CDR3 is 16 amino acids long. Germline values: CDR1 LGHNA, CDR2 YSLEER. Here the CDR3 DNA reads TGCGCCAGCAGCCAATACCTAGCGGGAAAGGTTAACGAGCAGTACTTC. Protein sequence: CASSQYLAGKVNEQYF.

This chain connects TRBV28 to TRBJ1-3; TRBD1 agrees at 7 bases. Trimming at V came to 11 bases and at J to 4 bases, leaving 5 bases not matched to a gene. Germline V gene lookup returns CDR1 MDHEN and CDR2 SYDVKM. This CDR3 is 12 amino acids long. CDR3 coding DNA: TGTGCCGGACAGGATTCAGGAAACACCATATATTTT. It encodes CAGQDSGNTIYF.

This sequence joins TRBV6-1 and TRBJ2-7, with D perhaps matching TRBD1 or TRBD2 (6 bases each). V was cut by 8 bases and J by 7 bases, with 15 bases left in between. Germline CDR1 is MNHNS and CDR2 is SASEGT. The CDR3 has 12 amino acids. CDR3 nucleotides: TGTGCCAGCGAGGGGGAGGTGCAAGAGCAGTACTTC. Translation gives CASEGEVQEQYF.

The chain couples TRBV10-3 to TRBJ2-5; 8 nucleotides align to TRBD2. The germline CDR1 and CDR2 sequences are ENHRY and SYGVKD. Trimming took 8 bases from V and 4 from J; bases not matched to a gene: 6. The CDR3 is 13 residues long. CDR3 region: CAIRDGGVETQYF. The CDR3 nucleotides read TGTGCCATCCGCGACGGGGGGGTAGAGACCCAGTACTTC.

This chain joins TRBV7-2 and TRBJ1-1, with D maybe TRBD1 (5 bases). The CDR3 totals 16 residues. The germline V gene encodes CDR1 SGHTA and CDR2 FQGNSA. Trimming pared 2 bases from V and 2 bases from J, leaving 15 bases between. In nucleotides, the CDR3 is TGTGCCAGCAGCTTATATCAGGGAGGCACCAACACTGAAGCTTTCTTT. It encodes CASSLYQGGTNTEAFF. Using reference TRBV7-2 and TRBJ1-1 for the parts outside the CDR3, the full variable domain is GAGVSQSPSNKVTEKGKDVELRCDPISGHTALYWYRQSLGQGLEFLIYFQGNSAPDKSGLPSDRFSAERTGGSVSTLTIQRTQQEDSAVYLCASSLYQGGTNTEAFFGQGTRLTVV.

This clone occurred once. This chain uses TRBV7-3 with TRBJ2-3; a weak D match, TRBD2 (6 bases). This CDR3 is 16 amino acids long. Trimming removed 5 bases from V and 11 bases from J, with 26 bases in between. Germline lookup yields CDR1 SGHTA and CDR2 FQGTGA. CDR3 bases: TGTGCCAGCAGCCCCACGCCAGTTTCCGGGGGTCGGGAGCAGTATTTT. It yields the protein CASSPTPVSGGREQYF.

The CDR3 sequence is CASSRMGNTEAFF. The CDR3 nucleotides read TGTGCCAGCAGCCGAATGGGGAACACTGAAGCTTTCTTT. The chain combines TRBV7-9 with TRBJ1-1, with D uncertain. Trimming pared 5 bases from V and 1 base from J, leaving 8 bases between. The V gene's germline CDR1 is SEHNR and CDR2 FQNEAQ (reference sequence). The CDR3 has 13 residues.

The genes are TRBV6-5 and TRBJ1-5; TRBD1 matches 7 bases. Germline V lookup: CDR1 MNHEY, CDR2 SVGAGI. V lost 2 bases to trimming and J lost 6 bases; unmatched junction nucleotides: 4. The CDR3 loop spans 14 amino acids. As DNA, the CDR3 is TGTGCCAGCAGTTACACAGGGGTGGGTCAGCCCCAGCATTTT. Its protein product is CASSYTGVGQPQHF.

The J gene is TRBJ2-1, the V gene TRBV5-1; TRBD2 matches 12 bases. The J segment lost 8 bases and the V segment lost 0 bases, leaving 9 bases of the junction unmatched. Germline assignment: CDR1 SGHRS and CDR2 YFSETQ. The CDR3 loop spans 17 amino acids. The CDR3 here is CASSLGLAGGRGDEQFF. As DNA, the CDR3 is TGCGCCAGCAGCTTGGGTCTAGCGGGAGGGCGTGGGGATGAGCAGTTCTTC.

The chain is built from TRBV6-1 and TRBJ1-1, with unresolved D. Trimming removed 8 bases from V and 0 bases from J, with 10 bases in between. In germline, CDR1 is MNHNS, CDR2 SASEGT. CDR3 length: 13 residues. Here the CDR3 reads CASVAPVNTEAFF. The CDR3, as DNA: TGTGCCAGCGTAGCCCCGGTGAACACTGAAGCTTTCTTT.

V and J are TRBV11-2 and TRBJ2-5; 11 nucleotides align to TRBD1. The CDR3 extends over 15 amino acids. Trimming took 5 bases from V and 5 from J; bases not matched to a gene: 7. Germline V gene sequence: CDR1 SGHAT, CDR2 FQNNGV. The CDR3 here is CASSQGQGEWETQYF. CDR3 nucleotide sequence: TGTGCCAGCAGCCAGGGACAGGGGGAATGGGAGACCCAGTACTTC. Using reference TRBV11-2 and TRBJ2-5 for the parts outside the CDR3, the full variable domain is EAGVAQSPRYKIIEKRQSVAFWCNPISGHATLYWYQQILGQGPKLLIQFQNNGVVDDSQLPKDRFSAERLKGVDSTLKIQPAKLEDSAVYLCASSQGQGEWETQYFGPGTRLLVL.

The rearrangement links TRBV7-2 to TRBJ2-7, with unresolved D. The CDR3 is made up of 16 amino acids. Trimming shortened V by 2 bases and J by 1 base, and 15 bases separated the two germline ends. Germline V gene data show CDR1 as SGHTA and CDR2 as FQGNSA. This CDR3 is CASSLNPRPPSYEQYF. The CDR3 coding sequence is TGTGCCAGCAGCTTAAACCCGCGTCCTCCATCCTACGAGCAGTACTTC.

This clone was counted a few times. The CDR3 DNA reads TGTGCCAGCAGTCCGGGGGGCTCCGGAGGGCAGTTCTTC. Its translation is CASSPGGSGGQFF. The rearrangement joins TRBV7-2 to TRBJ2-1; TRBD2 might be the D (7 bases). CDR1 SGHTA and CDR2 FQGNSA come from the germline V gene. The CDR3 loop spans 13 amino acids. Trimming removed 6 bases from V and 12 bases from J, with 18 bases in between.

This chain uses TRBV6-5 with TRBJ1-5; no clear D gene. This CDR3 spans 14 amino acids. Germline V gene lookup returns CDR1 MNHEY and CDR2 SVGAGI. V was trimmed by 0 bases and J by 4 bases, leaving 7 bases between them. CDR3 in amino acids: CASSYSTLNQPQHF. As DNA, the CDR3 is TGTGCCAGCAGTTACTCGACCCTTAATCAGCCCCAGCATTTT.

The chain employs TRBV11-2 and TRBJ2-2; 7 bases match TRBD2. Trimming removed 5 bases from V and 4 bases from J; junction bases left unmatched: 7. CDR3 size: 15 residues. Germline loops: CDR1 SGHAT, CDR2 FQNNGV. The CDR3 loop is CASSLGGVLTGELFF. CDR3 DNA: TGTGCCAGCAGCCTGGGGGGGGTTCTCACCGGGGAGCTGTTTTTT.

This sequence joins TRBV7-3 and TRBJ2-1; 15 bases align to TRBD2. In germline, CDR1 is SGHTA, CDR2 FQGTGA. CDR3 length: 17 residues. Germline trimming cut 4 bases from V and 8 bases from J; bases unmatched to any gene: 9. CDR3 sequence (DNA): TGTGCCAGCAGCTCCGGACTAGCGGGAGGGAGAAGGGATGAGCAGTTCTTC. Residues: CASSSGLAGGRRDEQFF.

For the CDR3, the DNA is TGTGCCAGCACCGTTGTGAGAGAGCAGTTCTTC. Amino acid sequence: CASTVVREQFF. The chain carries TRBV5-8 and TRBJ2-1; D gene ambiguous. Per the germline V gene, CDR1 is SGHTS and CDR2 is YDEGEE. The CDR3 covers 11 residues. Trimming shortened V by 6 bases and J by 10 bases, and 11 bases separated the two germline ends.

V usage is TRBV19 and J usage is TRBJ1-4, with D possibly matching TRBD1 (5 bases). This CDR3 contains 15 residues. The V and J ends lost 3 bases and 4 bases respectively, with 12 bases between them. CDR1 and CDR2 from the germline V gene are LNHDA and SQIVND (reference sequence). The DNA for the CDR3 is TGTGCCAGTAGTATTGGAGGGACGGGTAATGAAAAACTGTTTTTT. Translating it yields CASSIGGTGNEKLFF.

This clone was counted between two and nine times. The gene calls are TRBV27 and TRBJ1-2, with D tentatively TRBD1 (5 bases). The CDR3 loop spans 12 amino acids. V lost 8 bases and J 4 bases, leaving 11 bases between the germline ends. The germline gives CDR1 MNHEY, CDR2 SMNVEV (reference sequence). The CDR3 sequence: CASPGPGYGYTF. CDR3 coding DNA: TGTGCCAGCCCAGGGCCGGGCTATGGCTACACCTTC.

V is TRBV18 and J is TRBJ1-2, with no clear D. The CDR3 runs to 13 residues. V was clipped by 4 bases and J by 3 bases, with 9 bases between them. Germline CDR1 reads KGHSH; CDR2 reads LQKENI. CDR3 sequence reads: CASSQSEDYGYTF. CDR3 nucleotides: TGTGCCAGCTCACAATCAGAAGACTATGGCTACACCTTC.

The rearrangement joins TRBV7-9 to TRBJ1-1, with D uncertain. Germline lookup yields CDR1 SEHNR and CDR2 FQNEAQ (reference sequence). Between the trimmed V and J ends, which lost 5 bases and 2 bases, there was a span of 9 bases. There are 13 residues in the CDR3. The DNA of the CDR3 is TGTGCCAGCAGCCCGGCCCTTAACACTGAAGCTTTCTTT. Translating gives CASSPALNTEAFF.

The V call is TRBV9, the J call TRBJ1-3; unclear D gene. Germline V gives CDR1 SGDLS, CDR2 YYNGEE. The length of the CDR3 is 14 residues. Trimming removed 3 bases from V and 0 bases from J, with 7 bases in between. CDR3 in amino acids: CASSGLTSGNTIYF. CDR3 DNA: TGTGCCAGCAGCGGGTTGACCTCTGGAAACACCATATATTTT.

The CDR3 DNA reads as TGTGCCAGCAGCGCAGGGACGAACACTGAAGCTTTCTTT. It specifies CASSAGTNTEAFF. The rearrangement uses TRBV14 and TRBJ1-1, with D maybe TRBD1 (5 bases). V was cut by 5 bases and J by 1 base, with 8 bases left in between. Germline V CDR1 and CDR2: SGHDN, FVKESK. The CDR3 length is 13 residues.

This rearrangement joins TRBV5-1 to TRBJ1-2, with 8 bases lining up with TRBD1. The ends lost 0 bases at V and 12 bases at J; junction bases unmatched: 13. The germline gives CDR1 SGHRS, CDR2 YFSETQ. The CDR3 is made up of 15 amino acids. The chain's CDR3 is CASSLGYATGDMDTF. The CDR3 DNA follows: TGCGCCAGCAGCTTGGGTTACGCGACAGGGGATATGGACACCTTC. Drawing the rest from reference TRBV5-1 and TRBJ1-2, the complete variable domain is KAGVTQTPRYLIKTRGQQVTLSCSPISGHRSVSWYQQTPGQGLQFLFEYFSETQRNKGNFPGRFSGRQFSNSRSEMNVSTLELGDSALYLCASSLGYATGDMDTFGSGTRLTVV.

J is TRBJ2-5 and V is TRBV18; a weak D match, TRBD1 (6 bases). The last part of the DNA fits TRBJ2-7 better; the J call may be wrong. The CDR3 totals 14 residues. Germline-derived CDR1 and CDR2 are KGHSH and LQKENI. As DNA, the CDR3 is TGTGCCAGCTCACCACCACAGGGTTTGTACGAGCAGTACTTC. This encodes CASSPPQGLYEQYF.

This chain links TRBV18 with TRBJ1-5; D ambiguous. With 1 base removed from V and 7 bases from J, the gap between germline ends came to 8 bases. CDR1 KGHSH and CDR2 LQKENI come from the germline V gene. The CDR3 runs 13 residues. Here the CDR3 reads CASSPLPGQPQHF. The DNA for the CDR3 is TGTGCCAGCTCACCACTTCCGGGGCAGCCCCAGCATTTT. Full variable domain (rest looked up from reference TRBV18 and TRBJ1-5): NAGVMQNPRHLVRRRGQEARLRCSPMKGHSHVYWYRQLPEEGLKFMVYLQKENIIDESGMPKERFSAEFPKEGPSILRIQQVVRGDSAAYFCASSPLPGQPQHFGDGTRLSIL.

The gene calls are TRBV2 and TRBJ2-7, with 7 bases lining up with TRBD1. J was trimmed by 6 bases and V by 6 bases; bases with no gene match: 8. Germline V gives CDR1 SNHLY, CDR2 FYNNEI. This CDR3 region has 13 residues. CDR3 residues: CASRRNRGFEQYF. CDR3 nucleotide sequence: TGTGCCAGCAGACGGAACAGGGGCTTCGAGCAGTACTTC.

CDR3 amino acids: CASSFDRGGTEAFF. Here the CDR3 DNA reads TGTGCCAGCAGCTTCGATAGGGGGGGCACTGAAGCTTTCTTT. The chain carries TRBV7-6 and TRBJ1-1, with a possible D match to TRBD1 (6 bases). Trimming removed 3 bases at V and 4 bases at J, with 12 bases between. Germline V lookup: CDR1 SGHVS, CDR2 FNYEAQ. The CDR3 is 14 amino acids.